Listed below are T cell receptor beta chains from one sample, sequenced in a study of T cell responses to AZD1222 COVID-19 vaccine. Profiling relied on immunoSEQ multiplex PCR, and the TCRdb table lists in-frame clones only, not all of them. The sample lists 150,000 or so clones, around 94% occurring once. The sample here was peripheral blood, taken on day 0 of AZD1222 vaccination. Source of these receptors: an adult in good health. The CDR3 runs from the conserved cysteine through the conserved F or W. A D gene is named only where the DNA matches it firmly. Part of the rows lack a size; the others show once, few, many or a class for expanded clones.

>TRBD1|-|TRBV6-5|TRBJ2-7
TGTGCCAGCAGTCACTGGACAGGGGTCATCTACGAGCAGTACTTC
CASSHWTGVIYEQYF
>-|once|TRBV5-4|TRBJ2-7
TGTGCCAGCAGCTCCTCTTTGTCCGTCGGGGCGGACGAGCAGTACTTC
CASSSSLSVGADEQYF
>-|-|TRBV28|TRBJ1-1
TGTGCCAGCAGCATTCCGGGCCTAAGGAACACTGAAGCTTTCTTT
CASSIPGLRNTEAFF
>TRBD1|-|TRBV5-8|TRBJ2-7
TGTGCCAGCAGCCCCCGCCGGGACAGGGGGCGGTGGGAGCAGTACTTC
CASSPRRDRGRWEQYF
>TRBD1|-|TRBV10-3|TRBJ1-2
TGTGCCATCAGTGAGGGGACAGACCTCTATGGCTACACCTTC
CAISEGTDLYGYTF
>-|-|TRBV10-3|TRBJ2-7
TGTGCCATCAGTGACCCTGGACGGGGAGACTACGAGCAGTACTTC
CAISDPGRGDYEQYF
>TRBD1|-|TRBV6-5|TRBJ1-1
TGTGCCAGCAGGCGATCCCCCGGGACAGATGGTCGAGCTTTCTTT
CASRRSPGTDGRAFF
>TRBD1|-|TRBV28|TRBJ1-2
TGTGCCAGCAGTTTATCGGACAGGGGAGATGGCTACACCTTC
CASSLSDRGDGYTF
>-|-|TRBV20-1|TRBJ1-1
TGCAGTGCTAGACAATTTGATGAAGCTTTCTTT
CSARQFDEAFF
>-|-|TRBV20-1|TRBJ2-1
TGCAGTGCGACTAGAAATGAGCAGTTCTTC
CSATRNEQFF
>-|-|TRBV14|TRBJ2-6
TGTGCCAGCAGCCATTTCGTGGGTGGGGCCAACGTCCTGACTTTC
CASSHFVGGANVLTF
>-|-|TRBV5-4|TRBJ2-7
TGTGCCAGCAGAGCTTCAACAGGGTCGGATTACTTC
CASRASTGSDYF
>TRBD1|-|TRBV6-5|TRBJ2-3
TGTGCCAGCAGGCCTGTTAAAGGGGGCGATACGCAGTATTTT
CASRPVKGGDTQYF
>-|-|TRBV25-1|TRBJ1-3
TGTGCCAGCAGTGCACTCAGTGGAAACACCATATATTTT
CASSALSGNTIYF
>-|-|TRBV10-3|TRBJ1-2
TGTGCCATCAGTGAGCCGGGCTATGGCTACACCTTC
CAISEPGYGYTF
>TRBD1|-|TRBV5-1|TRBJ2-1
TGCGCCAGCAGCTTCTGGACAGGGGGGCCCTTGGGCAATGAGCAGTTCTTC
CASSFWTGGPLGNEQFF
>TRBD1|-|TRBV19|TRBJ1-2
TGTGCCAGTAGGGAGGGACAGGGGGCTACTGGCTACACCTTC
CASREGQGATGYTF
>TRBD1|-|TRBV4-1|TRBJ1-1
TGCGCCAGCAGCCAAGTATGGTTGGACAGGGACACTGAAGCTTTCTTT
CASSQVWLDRDTEAFF
>TRBD2|-|TRBV28|TRBJ2-3
TGTGCCAGCAGCTGGACTAGCCGGAGCACAGATACGCAGTATTTT
CASSWTSRSTDTQYF
>-|once|TRBV4-1|TRBJ1-2
TGCGCCAGCAGCCAAGCCGCGGCAGGCTATGGCTACACCTTC
CASSQAAAGYGYTF
>-|once|TRBV12-3/TRBV12-4|TRBJ1-1
TGTGCCAGCAGTTTAATAGCGAACACTGAAGCTTTCTTT
CASSLIANTEAFF
>-|-|TRBV19|TRBJ1-5
TGTGCCAGTAGTATATATCGGAGCTCAGATCAGCCCCAGCATTTT
CASSIYRSSDQPQHF
>TRBD2|-|TRBV30|TRBJ2-7
TGTGCCTGGAGGGCGGGACTAGCGGGAGTGGGCGAGCAGTACTTC
CAWRAGLAGVGEQYF
>-|-|TRBV23-1|TRBJ1-5
TGCGCCAGCAGTCATGGTCAGGGTAGGACCCCCCGGCAACAGCCCCAGCATTTT
CASSHGQGRTPRQQPQHF
>-|-|TRBV30|TRBJ1-1
TGTGCCTGGAGTGGAAACAGGGTTATCAACACTGAAGCTTTCTTT
CAWSGNRVINTEAFF
>TRBD2|-|TRBV7-2|TRBJ2-7
TGTGCCAGCAGCTCGGGGACTAGATGGCAGTACTTC
CASSSGTRWQYF
>-|-|TRBV4-1|TRBJ1-4
TGCGCCAGCAGCCATACGGGGGAAAAACTGTTTTTT
CASSHTGEKLFF